Listed below are T cell receptor beta chains from one sample, sequenced in a study of STAT5B mutations in CD4+ large granular lymphocyte leukemia. Profiled with immunoSEQ multiplex PCR; TCRdb holds only in-frame clones, not every one. The table includes approximately 32,000 clones, around 72% detected once. Sequencing was performed on CD4+ T cells from blood buffy coats. The receptors were gathered from a human donor in good health. CDR3s include the opening cysteine and the closing phenylalanine or tryptophan. Fields, in order: V gene, J gene, clone size, CDR3 protein. Rows may omit the clone size; those that give it use once, few, many or a size class.

V gene: TRBV27
J gene: TRBJ2-7
clone size: .
CDR3 protein: CASSLFPGQGHEQYF

V gene: TRBV11-2
J gene: TRBJ2-3
clone size: once
CDR3 protein: CASSPGDDTQYF

V gene: TRBV27
J gene: TRBJ1-5
clone size: .
CDR3 protein: CAIHLPGHSNQPQHF

V gene: TRBV5-5
J gene: TRBJ2-5
clone size: once
CDR3 protein: CASSSVTGRNQYF

V gene: TRBV6-1
J gene: TRBJ1-2
clone size: .
CDR3 protein: CASSEGQGGMSGYTF

V gene: TRBV25-1
J gene: TRBJ2-2
clone size: .
CDR3 protein: CASSQTPGELFF

V gene: TRBV9
J gene: TRBJ2-2
clone size: .
CDR3 protein: CASSVQGANGELFF

V gene: TRBV18
J gene: TRBJ2-5
clone size: .
CDR3 protein: CASSLGQGETQYF

V gene: TRBV10-2
J gene: TRBJ1-1
clone size: .
CDR3 protein: CASRGDGIHTEAFF

V gene: TRBV4-1
J gene: TRBJ1-4
clone size: .
CDR3 protein: CASSQADNEKLFF

V gene: TRBV11-2
J gene: TRBJ2-7
clone size: .
CDR3 protein: CASSLSGGREQYF

V gene: TRBV9
J gene: TRBJ1-1
clone size: .
CDR3 protein: CASSVESWGRGAFF

V gene: TRBV28
J gene: TRBJ1-5
clone size: .
CDR3 protein: CASSSRGRLSNQPQHF

V gene: TRBV19
J gene: TRBJ1-5
clone size: .
CDR3 protein: CASIARQDSNQPQHF

V gene: TRBV4-2
J gene: TRBJ1-2
clone size: .
CDR3 protein: CASSQLRGRQIYYGYTF

V gene: TRBV10-2
J gene: TRBJ2-5
clone size: .
CDR3 protein: CASSDLTSGKETQYF

V gene: TRBV19
J gene: TRBJ2-5
clone size: .
CDR3 protein: CASSMSKVETQYF

V gene: TRBV6-1
J gene: TRBJ1-6
clone size: .
CDR3 protein: CASSPTPNSPLHF

V gene: TRBV28
J gene: TRBJ1-6
clone size: .
CDR3 protein: CASSLQVGFGNSPLHF

V gene: TRBV7-9
J gene: TRBJ1-2
clone size: .
CDR3 protein: CASSFLFSTGRANYGYTF

V gene: TRBV6-1
J gene: TRBJ2-3
clone size: .
CDR3 protein: CASMGHGSGDTQYF

V gene: TRBV28
J gene: TRBJ1-2
clone size: .
CDR3 protein: CAGSGTNNFYGYTF

V gene: TRBV10-3
J gene: TRBJ1-4
clone size: .
CDR3 protein: CAISESRSGENEKLFF

V gene: TRBV10-1
J gene: TRBJ2-2
clone size: .
CDR3 protein: CASSVPGLAGGTGELFF

V gene: TRBV30
J gene: TRBJ1-5
clone size: .
CDR3 protein: CAWSAGPEQPQHF

V gene: TRBV19
J gene: TRBJ1-2
clone size: few
CDR3 protein: CASSTLWAEYGYTF

V gene: TRBV5-1
J gene: TRBJ1-1
clone size: .
CDR3 protein: CASSIAGTNTEAFF

V gene: TRBV5-1
J gene: TRBJ1-1
clone size: .
CDR3 protein: CASSFGPGGGEAFF

V gene: TRBV7-2
J gene: TRBJ1-2
clone size: .
CDR3 protein: CASSLKGEWVYGYTF

V gene: TRBV2
J gene: TRBJ2-5
clone size: .
CDR3 protein: CASSSLVWETQYF

V gene: TRBV7-9
J gene: TRBJ1-1
clone size: .
CDR3 protein: CASSLWAGTANTEAFF

V gene: TRBV2
J gene: TRBJ2-6
clone size: few
CDR3 protein: CASSGDRGDSGANVLTF

V gene: TRBV27
J gene: TRBJ1-5
clone size: .
CDR3 protein: CASAVSGTVNQPQHF

V gene: TRBV7-9
J gene: TRBJ2-5
clone size: .
CDR3 protein: CASSQRSYRDQETQYF

V gene: TRBV5-6
J gene: TRBJ2-4
clone size: once
CDR3 protein: CASSYGTRGIQYF

V gene: TRBV19
J gene: TRBJ1-2
clone size: once
CDR3 protein: CASSIGRVYGYTF

V gene: TRBV4-1
J gene: TRBJ1-3
clone size: once
CDR3 protein: CASSQQGRFGNTIYF

V gene: TRBV7-2
J gene: TRBJ2-1
clone size: .
CDR3 protein: CASSLAVGEQFF

V gene: TRBV28
J gene: TRBJ1-2
clone size: few
CDR3 protein: CASSFVYRGLGYTF

V gene: TRBV15
J gene: .
clone size: .
CDR3 protein: CATSREAGTAHEQYF

V gene: TRBV19
J gene: TRBJ1-5
clone size: .
CDR3 protein: CASSLDRGWEQPQHF

V gene: TRBV7-9
J gene: TRBJ2-2
clone size: .
CDR3 protein: CASRTPGQTKLWGGELFF

V gene: TRBV28
J gene: TRBJ2-2
clone size: .
CDR3 protein: CASPWQGVDTGELFF

V gene: TRBV15
J gene: TRBJ2-1
clone size: .
CDR3 protein: CATSRDLAGAAYNEQFF

V gene: TRBV7-2
J gene: TRBJ1-2
clone size: .
CDR3 protein: CASSQIGGPIFNYGYTF

V gene: TRBV6-1
J gene: TRBJ1-3
clone size: .
CDR3 protein: CASSLTGGGNTIYF

V gene: TRBV7-9
J gene: TRBJ1-6
clone size: once
CDR3 protein: CASSHPAEASPLHF

V gene: TRBV4-1
J gene: TRBJ1-1
clone size: .
CDR3 protein: CASRGPIKNTEAFF

V gene: TRBV28
J gene: TRBJ2-5
clone size: once
CDR3 protein: CASRTSGGTQYF

V gene: TRBV9
J gene: TRBJ2-1
clone size: .
CDR3 protein: CASSLGDWGNEQFF

V gene: TRBV6-1
J gene: TRBJ2-5
clone size: .
CDR3 protein: CASRTGTTDGAQYF

V gene: TRBV23-1
J gene: TRBJ1-5
clone size: .
CDR3 protein: CASSQNEGWLDSNQPQHF

V gene: TRBV5-1
J gene: TRBJ2-1
clone size: .
CDR3 protein: CASSSRTSGTNEQFF